This section outlines one T cell receptor beta chain sequence together with its context. The data belong to a study of T cell responses to AZD1222 COVID-19 vaccine. This table comes from immunoSEQ multiplex PCR, and its TCRdb copy is limited to in-frame clones, with some not included. The sample has 130,000 or so clones; 93% are singletons. Trimming took 7 bases from V and 6 from J, leaving 18 bases between them. The length of the CDR3 is 14 residues. CDR1 and CDR2 from the germline V gene are MNHEY and SMNVEV (reference sequence). The receptor comes from an adult in good health. Sequencing used peripheral blood, obtained on day 0 of AZD1222 vaccination. The genes are TRBV27 and TRBJ1-1; TRBD1 might be the D (5 bases). The CDR3 here is CASTPGGGHPEAFF. The CDR3 nucleotides are TGTGCCAGCACCCCGGGGGGGGGTCATCCTGAAGCTTTCTTT.